This T cell receptor beta chain stems from a study of blood T cells in healthy people across ages. General study results and limits: The study found more naive CD4+ cells and higher diversity in long-lived than aged donors. In these data, TCR beta diversity tracked strongly with naive T cell percentage. With donor CMV status unknown, expanded clonotype changes were possibly confounded.

With a J-beta primer mix and a sample-barcoded 5' primer, a second PCR ran about 7 to 12 cycles. TCRdb redid the calling of the 5' RACE reads with MiXCR, one entry per CDR3 protein. Here the sample spans 850,000 to 1,300,000 distinct CDR3 sequences, under 45% being singletons. CDR1 is DFQATT and CDR2 is SNEGSKA in the germline V gene (reference sequence). The CDR3 is 15 amino acids. J lost 6 bases, V lost 4 bases, and 12 bases had no gene match. Only a few counts were recorded for this clonotype. Its antigen is still unknown. The sequenced material came from blood. The chain has TRBV20-1 and TRBJ2-3; 8 nucleotides align to TRBD1. The origin of this receptor is a woman aged 60 to 75 in good health. CDR3 nucleotide sequence: TGCAGTGCTAAGGACAGGGTTTTTCCCCCTGATACGCAGTATTTT. Its translation: CSAKDRVFPPDTQYF.